This record looks at one T cell receptor (beta chain) sequence and its context. RNA in amounts of about 0.5 to 1 ug was reverse transcribed with random hexamers. MiXCR, applied by TCRdb to the immunoSEQ multiplex PCR reads, yields one record per CDR3 protein. The sample lists 70,000 or so distinct CDR3 sequences; approximately 95% were seen once. The data originate from a study of CD8 T cells in Susac syndrome. The CDR3 covers 15 residues. V dropped 6 bases and J dropped 0 bases, with 9 bases sitting between them. The receptor was isolated from a human donor in good health. Sequenced sample: CD8+ T cells from PBMCs. The rearrangement uses TRBV12-3 or TRBV12-4 and TRBJ1-6, with a weak D call TRBD1 (6 bases). CDR3 region: CASSLDSSYNSPLHF. The CDR3 coding sequence is TGTGCCAGCAGCTTGGACAGCTCCTATAATTCACCCCTCCACTTT.